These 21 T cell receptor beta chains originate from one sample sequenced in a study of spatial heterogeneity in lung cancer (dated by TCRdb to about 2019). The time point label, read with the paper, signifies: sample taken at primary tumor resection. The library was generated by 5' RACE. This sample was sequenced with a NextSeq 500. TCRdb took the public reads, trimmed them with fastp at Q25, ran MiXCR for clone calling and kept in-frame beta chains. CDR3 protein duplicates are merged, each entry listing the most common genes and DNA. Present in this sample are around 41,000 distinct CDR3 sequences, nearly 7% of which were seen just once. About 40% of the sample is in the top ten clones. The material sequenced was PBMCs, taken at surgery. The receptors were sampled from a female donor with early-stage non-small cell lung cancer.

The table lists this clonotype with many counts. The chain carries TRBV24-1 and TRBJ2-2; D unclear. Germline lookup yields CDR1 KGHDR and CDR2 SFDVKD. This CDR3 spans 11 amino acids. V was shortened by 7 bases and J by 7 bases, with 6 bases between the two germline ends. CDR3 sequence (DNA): TGTGCCACCAGCGGGTACGGGGAGCTGTTTTTT. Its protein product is CATSGYGELFF.

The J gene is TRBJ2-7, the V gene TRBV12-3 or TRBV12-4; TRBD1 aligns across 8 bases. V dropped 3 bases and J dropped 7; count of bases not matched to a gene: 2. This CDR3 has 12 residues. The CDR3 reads CASSLWDREQYF. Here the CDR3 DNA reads TGTGCCAGCAGTTTGTGGGACAGGGAGCAGTACTTC.

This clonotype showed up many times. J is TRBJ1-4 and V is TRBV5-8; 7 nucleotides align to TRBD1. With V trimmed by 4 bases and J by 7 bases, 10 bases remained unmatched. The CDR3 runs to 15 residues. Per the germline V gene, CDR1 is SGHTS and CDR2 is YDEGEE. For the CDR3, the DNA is TGTGCCAGCAGCCCCGGACAGGCGGAAACTGAAAAACTGTTTTTT. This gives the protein CASSPGQAETEKLFF.

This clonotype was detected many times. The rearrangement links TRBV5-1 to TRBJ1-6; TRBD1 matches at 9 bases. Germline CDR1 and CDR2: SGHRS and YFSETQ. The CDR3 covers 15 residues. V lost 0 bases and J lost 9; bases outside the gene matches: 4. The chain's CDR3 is CASSLGDRDSSPLHF. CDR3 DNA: TGCGCCAGCAGCTTGGGGGACAGGGACTCTTCACCCCTCCACTTT. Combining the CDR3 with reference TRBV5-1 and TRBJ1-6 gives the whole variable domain KAGVTQTPRYLIKTRGQQVTLSCSPISGHRSVSWYQQTPGQGLQFLFEYFSETQRNKGNFPGRFSGRQFSNSRSEMNVSTLELGDSALYLCASSLGDRDSSPLHFGNGTRLTVT.

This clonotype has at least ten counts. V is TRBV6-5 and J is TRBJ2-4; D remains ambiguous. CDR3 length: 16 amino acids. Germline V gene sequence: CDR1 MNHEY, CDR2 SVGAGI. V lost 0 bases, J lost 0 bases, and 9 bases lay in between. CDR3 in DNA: TGTGCCAGCAGTTACTCGAAGGGCACAGCCAAAAACATTCAGTACTTC. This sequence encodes CASSYSKGTAKNIQYF.

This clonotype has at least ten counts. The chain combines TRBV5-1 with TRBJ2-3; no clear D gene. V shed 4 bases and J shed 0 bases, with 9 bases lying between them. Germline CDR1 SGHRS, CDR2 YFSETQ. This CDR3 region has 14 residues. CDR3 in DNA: TGCGCCAGCAGCCCGCGGTCTAGCACAGATACGCAGTATTTT. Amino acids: CASSPRSSTDTQYF.

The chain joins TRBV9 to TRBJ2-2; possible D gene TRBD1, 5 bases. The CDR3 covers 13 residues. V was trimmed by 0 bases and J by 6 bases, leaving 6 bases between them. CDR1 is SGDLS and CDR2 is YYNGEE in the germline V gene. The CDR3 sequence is CASSVEQAGELFF. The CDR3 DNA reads TGTGCCAGCAGCGTAGAACAGGCCGGGGAGCTGTTTTTT.

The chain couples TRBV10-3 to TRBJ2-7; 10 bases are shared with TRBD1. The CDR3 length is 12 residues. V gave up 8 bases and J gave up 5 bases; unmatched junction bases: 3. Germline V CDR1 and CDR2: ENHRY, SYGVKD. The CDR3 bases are TGTGCCATCGCGGACAGGGGGAACGAGCAGTACTTC. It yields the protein CAIADRGNEQYF.

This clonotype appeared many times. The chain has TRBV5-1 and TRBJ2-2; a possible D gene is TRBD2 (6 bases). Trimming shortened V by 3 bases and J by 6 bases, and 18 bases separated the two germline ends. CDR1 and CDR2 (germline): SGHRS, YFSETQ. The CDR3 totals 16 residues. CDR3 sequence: CASSYRGKDGAGELFF. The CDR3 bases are TGCGCCAGCAGCTACCGGGGGAAAGATGGAGCCGGGGAGCTGTTTTTT.

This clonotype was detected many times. The CDR3 here is CASGAAQETQYF. CDR3 bases: TGTGCCAGCGGAGCAGCTCAAGAGACCCAGTACTTC. The J gene is TRBJ2-5, the V gene TRBV6-5; no reliable D call. The CDR3 length is 12 residues. V was pared by 8 bases and J by 2 bases, with 9 bases between. CDR1 and CDR2 (germline): MNHEY, SVGAGI.

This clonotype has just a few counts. The CDR3 here is CSALFTRDSNQPQHF. The CDR3 coding sequence is TGCAGTGCGCTATTTACCCGGGACAGTAATCAGCCCCAGCATTTT. The chain employs TRBV20-1 and TRBJ1-5, with 7 bases that match TRBD1. The germline V gene has CDR1 DFQATT and CDR2 SNEGSKA (reference sequence). There are 15 residues in the CDR3. J lost 4 bases, V lost 6 bases, and 12 bases had no gene match.

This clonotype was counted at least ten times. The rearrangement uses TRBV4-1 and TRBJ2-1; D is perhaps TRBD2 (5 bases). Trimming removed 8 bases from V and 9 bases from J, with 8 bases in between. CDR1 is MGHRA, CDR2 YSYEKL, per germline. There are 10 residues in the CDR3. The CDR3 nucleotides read TGCGCCAGCTGGAGCGGTGAGCAGTTCTTC. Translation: CASWSGEQFF.

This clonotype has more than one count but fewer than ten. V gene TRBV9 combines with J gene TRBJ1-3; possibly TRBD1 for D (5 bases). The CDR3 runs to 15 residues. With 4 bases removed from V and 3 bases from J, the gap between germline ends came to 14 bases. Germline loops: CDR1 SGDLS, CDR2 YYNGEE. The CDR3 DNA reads TGTGCCAGCAGCACCAACTTGAGGGGTGGAAACACCATATATTTT. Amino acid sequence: CASSTNLRGGNTIYF.

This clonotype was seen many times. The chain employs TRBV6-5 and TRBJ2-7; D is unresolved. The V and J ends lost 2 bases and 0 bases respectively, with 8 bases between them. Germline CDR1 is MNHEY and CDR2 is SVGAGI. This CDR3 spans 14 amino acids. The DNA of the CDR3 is TGTGCCAGCAGTTACGGTATGAGCTCCTACGAGCAGTACTTC. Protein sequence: CASSYGMSSYEQYF.

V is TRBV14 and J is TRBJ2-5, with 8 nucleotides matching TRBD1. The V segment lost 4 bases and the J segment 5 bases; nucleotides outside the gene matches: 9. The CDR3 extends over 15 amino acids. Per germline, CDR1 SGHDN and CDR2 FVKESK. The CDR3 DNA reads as TGTGCCAGCAGCCCTGGACAGGGAGTACGGGAGACCCAGTACTTC. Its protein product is CASSPGQGVRETQYF.

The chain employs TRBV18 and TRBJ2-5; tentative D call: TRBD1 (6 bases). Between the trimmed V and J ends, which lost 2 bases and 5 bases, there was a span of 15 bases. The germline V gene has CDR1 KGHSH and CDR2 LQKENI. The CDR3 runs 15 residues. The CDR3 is CASSPANRVGETQYF. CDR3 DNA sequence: TGTGCCAGCTCACCAGCGAACAGGGTGGGGGAGACCCAGTACTTC.

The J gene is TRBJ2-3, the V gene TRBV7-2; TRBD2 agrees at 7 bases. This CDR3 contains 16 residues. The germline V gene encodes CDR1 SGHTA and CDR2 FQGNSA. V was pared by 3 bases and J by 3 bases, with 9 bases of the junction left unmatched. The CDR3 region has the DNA TGTGCCAGCAGCTTTCTGGGAGGGGCTCGAACAGATACGCAGTATTTT. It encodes CASSFLGGARTDTQYF. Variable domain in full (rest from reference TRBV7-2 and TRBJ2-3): GAGVSQSPSNKVTEKGKDVELRCDPISGHTALYWYRQSLGQGLEFLIYFQGNSAPDKSGLPSDRFSAERTGGSVSTLTIQRTQQEDSAVYLCASSFLGGARTDTQYFGPGTRLTVL.

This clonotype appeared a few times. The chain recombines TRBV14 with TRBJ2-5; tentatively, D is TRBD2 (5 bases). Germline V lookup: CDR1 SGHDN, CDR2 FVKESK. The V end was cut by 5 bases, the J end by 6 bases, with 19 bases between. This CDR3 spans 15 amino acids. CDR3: CASSYQTTGQQTQYF. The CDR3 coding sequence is TGTGCCAGCAGCTACCAGACTACCGGGCAGCAGACCCAGTACTTC.

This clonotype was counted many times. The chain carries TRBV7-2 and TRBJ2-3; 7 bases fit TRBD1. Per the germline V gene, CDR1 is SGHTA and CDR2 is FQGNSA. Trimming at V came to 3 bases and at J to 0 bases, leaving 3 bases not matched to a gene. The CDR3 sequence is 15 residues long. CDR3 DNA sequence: TGTGCCAGCAGCTTGTTAGGGGGCAGCACAGATACGCAGTATTTT. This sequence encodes CASSLLGGSTDTQYF.

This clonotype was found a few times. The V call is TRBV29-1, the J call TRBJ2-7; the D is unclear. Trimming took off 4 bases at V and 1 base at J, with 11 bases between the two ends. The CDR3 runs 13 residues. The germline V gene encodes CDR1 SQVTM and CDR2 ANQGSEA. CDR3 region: CSVVVGLSYEQYF. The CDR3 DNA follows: TGCAGCGTTGTAGTCGGTCTTTCCTACGAGCAGTACTTC.

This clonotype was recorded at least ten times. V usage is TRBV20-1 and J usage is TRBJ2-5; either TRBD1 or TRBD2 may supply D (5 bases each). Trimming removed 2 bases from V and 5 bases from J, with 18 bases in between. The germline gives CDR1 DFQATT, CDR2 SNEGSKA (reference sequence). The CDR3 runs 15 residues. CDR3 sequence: CSARTGTHWFETQYF. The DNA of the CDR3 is TGCAGTGCTAGAACCGGGACCCATTGGTTTGAGACCCAGTACTTC.